This TCR beta chain was documented in a study of cytomegalovirus exposure and HLA in healthy donors. The V gene lost 4 bases and the J gene lost 4 bases, with 14 bases spanning the gap. This CDR3 has 14 residues. Germline values: CDR1 SGHRS, CDR2 YFSETQ. With 60 Vbeta and 13 Jbeta primers, the PCR was carried out. Generated by immunoSEQ multiplex PCR, the TCRdb table keeps only in-frame clones and is missing some. This sample has some 160,000 clones, with over 70% found just once. The TCR comes from a middle-aged woman in good health and CMV-seropositive. This chain connects TRBV5-1 to TRBJ1-2; the D gene is possibly TRBD1 (6 bases). Sample: PBMCs. This CDR3 is CASSHKADSYGYTF. The DNA of the CDR3 is TGCGCCAGCAGCCATAAGGCGGACAGCTATGGCTACACCTTC.